The clone carrying this TCR beta chain was detected once. The authors distributed each subset's genomic DNA evenly over several immunoSEQ plates. Under the authors' procedure: Because ImmunoSEQ provided only junction sequences with no quality scores, the filtering differed. The method was immunoSEQ multiplex PCR; TCRdb's version includes in-frame clones alone and lacks a portion of them. V, J and clone size were drawn from that table, and D and trimming were deduced from the DNA. The sample consists of 2 million to 3 million clones, approximately 94% of them appearing once. This sample was included in a study of shared clonotypes between healthy human individuals. Study-wide context: Three CD4 naive, three CD4 memory, two CD8 naive and one CD8 memory plate were used per donor.

Looked up from germline, CDR1 is GTSNPN and CDR2 is SVGIG (reference sequence). The trim removed 5 bases at V and 6 bases at J, leaving 8 bases unmatched. The CDR3 consists of 15 residues. Donors were healthy HIV-negative adults without recent acute infections or vaccinations. The TCR sequence derives from a man younger than 35 in good health. Some clones in this sample may be carry-over from other donors' samples. The genes are TRBV30 and TRBJ2-2; 11 bases line up with TRBD2. Sequenced sample: naive CD4+ T cells from PBMCs. Described subset: CD45RA+ positively selected. The CDR3 loop is CAWGSSSGRAGELFF. In nucleotides, the CDR3 is TGTGCCTGGGGGTCTAGTAGCGGGAGGGCCGGGGAGCTGTTTTTT.